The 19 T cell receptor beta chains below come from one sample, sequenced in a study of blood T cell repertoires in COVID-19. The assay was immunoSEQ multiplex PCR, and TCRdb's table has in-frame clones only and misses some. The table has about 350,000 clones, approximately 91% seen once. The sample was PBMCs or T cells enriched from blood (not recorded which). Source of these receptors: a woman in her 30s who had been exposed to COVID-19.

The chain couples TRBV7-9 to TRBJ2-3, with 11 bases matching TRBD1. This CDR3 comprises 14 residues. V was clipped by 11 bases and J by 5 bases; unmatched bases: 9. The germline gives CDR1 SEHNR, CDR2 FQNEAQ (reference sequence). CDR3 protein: CAGQGAGGVDTQYF. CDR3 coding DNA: TGTGCCGGACAGGGGGCGGGAGGTGTAGATACGCAGTATTTT.

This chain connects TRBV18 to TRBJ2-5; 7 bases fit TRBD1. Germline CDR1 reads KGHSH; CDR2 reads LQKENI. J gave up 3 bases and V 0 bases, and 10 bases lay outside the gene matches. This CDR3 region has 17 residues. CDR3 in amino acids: CASSPPLTGMIKETQYF. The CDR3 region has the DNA TGTGCCAGCTCACCACCGCTGACAGGGATGATCAAAGAGACCCAGTACTTC.

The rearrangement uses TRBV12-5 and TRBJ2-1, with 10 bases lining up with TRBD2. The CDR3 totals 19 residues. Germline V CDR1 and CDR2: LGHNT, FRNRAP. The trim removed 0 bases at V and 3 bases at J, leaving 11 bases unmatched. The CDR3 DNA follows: TGTGCTAGTGGTTTGGTAAAGGCTAGCGGGAGTTATGGCTACAATGAGCAGTTCTTC. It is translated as CASGLVKASGSYGYNEQFF.

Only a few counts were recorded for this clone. The chain's CDR3 is CASSFSGFEQYF. DNA of the CDR3: TGTGCCAGCAGTTTCTCCGGGTTTGAGCAGTACTTC. This chain uses TRBV12-3 or TRBV12-4 with TRBJ2-7; no firm D call. V dropped 3 bases and J dropped 7 bases, with 10 bases sitting between them. The length of the CDR3 is 12 residues.

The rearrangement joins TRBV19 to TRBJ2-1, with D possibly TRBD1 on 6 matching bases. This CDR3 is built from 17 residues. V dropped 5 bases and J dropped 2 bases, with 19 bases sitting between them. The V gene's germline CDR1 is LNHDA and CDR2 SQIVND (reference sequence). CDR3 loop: CASSSRMTGSPYNEQFF. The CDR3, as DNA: TGTGCCAGTAGTTCCCGCATGACAGGTAGCCCCTACAATGAGCAGTTCTTC. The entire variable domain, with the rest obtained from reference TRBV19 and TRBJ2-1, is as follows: DGGITQSPKYLFRKEGQNVTLSCEQNLNHDAMYWYRQDPGQGLRLIYYSQIVNDFQKGDIAEGYSVSREKKESFPLTVTSAQKNPTAFYLCASSSRMTGSPYNEQFFGPGTRLTVL.

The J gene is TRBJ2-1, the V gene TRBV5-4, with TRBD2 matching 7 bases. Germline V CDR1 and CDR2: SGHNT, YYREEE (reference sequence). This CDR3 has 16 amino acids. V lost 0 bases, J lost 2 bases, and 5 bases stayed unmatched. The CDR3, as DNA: TGTGCCAGCAGCTTGGCGCTAGCGGCCCCCTACAATGAGCAGTTCTTC. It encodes CASSLALAAPYNEQFF.

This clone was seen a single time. CDR3 bases: TGTGCCAGCAGCGTAGCGGCAGGGGGCTCCTACGAGCAGTACTTC. This encodes CASSVAAGGSYEQYF. This sequence joins TRBV9 and TRBJ2-7; 7 bases are a match to TRBD1. The V gene end was trimmed by 0 bases and the J gene end by 0 bases; junction bases not matched to a gene: 3. Germline CDR1 and CDR2: SGDLS and YYNGEE. The CDR3 length is 15 residues.

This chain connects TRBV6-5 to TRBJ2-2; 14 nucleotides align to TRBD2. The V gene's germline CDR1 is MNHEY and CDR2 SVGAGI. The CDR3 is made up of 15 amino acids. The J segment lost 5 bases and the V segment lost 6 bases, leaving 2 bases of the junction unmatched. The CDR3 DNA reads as TGTGCCAGCAGGGGGACTAGCGGGAGTACCGGGGAGCTGTTTTTT. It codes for CASRGTSGSTGELFF.

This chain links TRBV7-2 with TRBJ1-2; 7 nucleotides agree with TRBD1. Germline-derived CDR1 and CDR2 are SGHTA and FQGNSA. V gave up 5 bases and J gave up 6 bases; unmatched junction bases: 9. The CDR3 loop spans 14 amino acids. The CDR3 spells CASSPRQGFDGYTF. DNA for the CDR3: TGTGCCAGCAGCCCCCGACAGGGATTCGATGGCTACACCTTC.

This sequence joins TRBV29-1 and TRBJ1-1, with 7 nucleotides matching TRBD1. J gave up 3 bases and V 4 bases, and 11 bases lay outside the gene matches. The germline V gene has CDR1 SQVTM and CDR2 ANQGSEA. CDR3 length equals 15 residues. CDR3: CSVGGGLGEDTEAFF. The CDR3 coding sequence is TGCAGCGTTGGAGGGGGCTTAGGCGAGGACACTGAAGCTTTCTTT.

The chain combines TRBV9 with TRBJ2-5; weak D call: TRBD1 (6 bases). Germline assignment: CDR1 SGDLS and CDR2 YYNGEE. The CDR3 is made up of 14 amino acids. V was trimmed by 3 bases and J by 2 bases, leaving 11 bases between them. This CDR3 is CASSEGHVQETQYF. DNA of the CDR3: TGTGCCAGCAGCGAGGGACACGTACAAGAGACCCAGTACTTC.

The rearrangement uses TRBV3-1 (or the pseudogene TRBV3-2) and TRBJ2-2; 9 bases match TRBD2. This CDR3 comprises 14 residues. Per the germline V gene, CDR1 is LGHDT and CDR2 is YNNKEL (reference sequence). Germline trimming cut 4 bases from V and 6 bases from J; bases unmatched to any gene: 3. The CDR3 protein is CASSPGTSPGELFF. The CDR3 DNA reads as TGTGCCAGCAGCCCCGGGACTAGCCCCGGGGAGCTGTTTTTT.

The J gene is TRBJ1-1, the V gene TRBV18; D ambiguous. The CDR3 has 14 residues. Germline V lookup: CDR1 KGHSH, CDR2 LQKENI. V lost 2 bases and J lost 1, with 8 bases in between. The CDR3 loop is CASSPTTGNTEAFF. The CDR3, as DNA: TGTGCCAGCTCACCAACGACGGGGAACACTGAAGCTTTCTTT.

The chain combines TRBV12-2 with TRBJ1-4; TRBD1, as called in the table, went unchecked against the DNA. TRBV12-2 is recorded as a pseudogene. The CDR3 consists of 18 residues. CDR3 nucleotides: TGTGCAAGTCGCTTATCGTACGGGGGACAGGGGCTGGGAACCCCACTGTTTTTT. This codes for CASRLSYGGQGLGTPLFF.

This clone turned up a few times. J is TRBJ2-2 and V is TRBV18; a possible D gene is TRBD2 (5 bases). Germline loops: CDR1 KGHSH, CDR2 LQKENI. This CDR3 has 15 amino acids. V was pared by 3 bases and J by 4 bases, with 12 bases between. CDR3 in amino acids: CASSPRNAGTGELFF. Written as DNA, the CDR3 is TGTGCCAGCTCACCGCGAAACGCGGGCACCGGGGAGCTGTTTTTT.

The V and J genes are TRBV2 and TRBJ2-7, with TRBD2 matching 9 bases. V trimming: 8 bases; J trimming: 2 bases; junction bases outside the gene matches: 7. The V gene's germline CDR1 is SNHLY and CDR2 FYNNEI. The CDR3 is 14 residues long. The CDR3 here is CASDTSGSAYEQYF. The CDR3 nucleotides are TGTGCCAGCGATACTAGCGGGTCGGCCTACGAGCAGTACTTC.

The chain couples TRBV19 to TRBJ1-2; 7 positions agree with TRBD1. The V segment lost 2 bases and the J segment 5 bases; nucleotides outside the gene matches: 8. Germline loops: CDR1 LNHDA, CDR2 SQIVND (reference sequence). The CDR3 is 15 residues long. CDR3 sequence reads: CASSIPIPGQYGYTF. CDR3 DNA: TGTGCCAGTAGTATACCTATTCCGGGACAGTATGGCTACACCTTC. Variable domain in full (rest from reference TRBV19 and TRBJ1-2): DGGITQSPKYLFRKEGQNVTLSCEQNLNHDAMYWYRQDPGQGLRLIYYSQIVNDFQKGDIAEGYSVSREKKESFPLTVTSAQKNPTAFYLCASSIPIPGQYGYTFGSGTRLTVV.

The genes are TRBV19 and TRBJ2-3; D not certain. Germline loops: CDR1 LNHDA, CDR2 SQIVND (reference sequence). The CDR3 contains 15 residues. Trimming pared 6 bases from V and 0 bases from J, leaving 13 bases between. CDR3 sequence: CASSKAEPSTDTQYF. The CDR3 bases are TGTGCCAGTAGCAAAGCTGAACCTAGCACAGATACGCAGTATTTT.

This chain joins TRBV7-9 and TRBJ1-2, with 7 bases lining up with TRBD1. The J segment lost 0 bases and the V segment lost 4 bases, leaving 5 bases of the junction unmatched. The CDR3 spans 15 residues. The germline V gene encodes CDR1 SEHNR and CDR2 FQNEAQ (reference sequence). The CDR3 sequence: CASSSDREANYGYTF. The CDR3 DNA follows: TGTGCCAGCAGCTCAGACAGGGAGGCTAACTATGGCTACACCTTC. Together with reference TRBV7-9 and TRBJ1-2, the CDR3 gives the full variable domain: DTGVSQNPRHKITKRGQNVTFRCDPISEHNRLYWYRQTLGQGPEFLTYFQNEAQLEKSRLLSDRFSAERPKGSFSTLEIQRTEQGDSAMYLCASSSDREANYGYTFGSGTRLTVV.